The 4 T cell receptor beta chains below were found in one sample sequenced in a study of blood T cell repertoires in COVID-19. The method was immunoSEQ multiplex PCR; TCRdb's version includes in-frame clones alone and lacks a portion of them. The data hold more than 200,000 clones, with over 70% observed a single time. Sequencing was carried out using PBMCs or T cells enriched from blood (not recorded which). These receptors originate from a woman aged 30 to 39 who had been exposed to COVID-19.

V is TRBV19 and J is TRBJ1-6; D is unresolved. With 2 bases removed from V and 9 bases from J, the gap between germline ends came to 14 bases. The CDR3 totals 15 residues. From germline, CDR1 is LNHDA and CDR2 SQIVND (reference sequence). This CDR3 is CASSISPGGGSPLHF. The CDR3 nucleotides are TGTGCCAGTAGTATAAGTCCGGGTGGCGGTTCACCCCTCCACTTT.

CDR3 sequence reads: CASSLGTWNTEAFF. Written as DNA, the CDR3 is TGTGCCAGCAGTCTCGGGACATGGAACACTGAAGCTTTCTTT. The rearrangement links TRBV6-5 to TRBJ1-1, with a possible D match to TRBD1 (6 bases). V lost 5 bases to trimming and J lost 1 base, with 11 bases between them. The CDR3 totals 14 residues. Germline CDR1 is MNHEY and CDR2 is SVGAGI.

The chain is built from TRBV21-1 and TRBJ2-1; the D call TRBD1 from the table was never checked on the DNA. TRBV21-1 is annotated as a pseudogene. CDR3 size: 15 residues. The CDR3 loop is CASSSGAGSYNEQFF. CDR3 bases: TGTGCCAGCAGTTCAGGGGCGGGCTCCTACAATGAGCAGTTCTTC.

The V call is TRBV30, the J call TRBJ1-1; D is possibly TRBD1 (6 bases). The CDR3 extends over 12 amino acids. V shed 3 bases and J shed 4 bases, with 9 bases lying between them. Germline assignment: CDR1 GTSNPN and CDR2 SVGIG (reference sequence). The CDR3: CAWRTGRTEAFF. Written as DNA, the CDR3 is TGTGCCTGGAGAACAGGGCGCACTGAAGCTTTCTTT.